The present TCR beta chain was sequenced within a study of blood T cells in healthy people across ages (dated by TCRdb to 2014 to 2015). As for the study more broadly: In model experiments, template switching captured about one uniquely barcoded TCR beta cDNA molecule for every two T cells. Two additional independent replicas of 1 million unique cDNA reads from the same blood draw were analyzed for two donors (one aged 18 to 29 and one aged 80 or older). The study measured age-related changes in TCR beta repertoire diversity using deep sequencing normalized with unique cDNA molecular identifiers. The donors were divided into four age groups: young (average around 15 years), middle-aged (approximately 39), aged (about 56) and long-lived (around 80).

Systemically healthy Caucasian individuals from Russia, 39 in total and aged roughly 6 to 100 years, were included as donors. Each donor gave ten milliliters of peripheral blood, drawn into EDTA-treated Vacutainer tubes. Ficoll-Paque density-gradient centrifugation was used to isolate PBMCs, with at least 7 million per sample. Total RNA, at least 5.5 micrograms per sample, was extracted from PBMCs with Trizol reagent. For every donor, an aliquot of PBMCs went through flow cytometry to measure the percentages of naive CD45RAhigh/CD27high T cells. Reading from cysteine to phenylalanine, the CDR3 counts 15 amino acids. The kept DNA is CDR3 alone, 45 bases in frame from the first base. The germline V gene sets CDR1 to SNHLY and CDR2 to FYNNEI. The V end loses 7 bases and the J end loses 2 bases, and a stretch of 14 bases separates them. On this clonotype: Which antigen it targets is not known. One base away there is no much larger clone; base qualities are not given.

The library relied on 5' RACE. Data came from an Illumina HiSeq 2500. The second PCR ran for roughly 6 to 11 cycles and used a J-beta primer mix along with a sample-barcoded 5' primer. A unique molecular identifier was introduced onto each TCR beta cDNA molecule by a template-switch 5' adaptor carrying 12 random nucleotides. At least 2.5 million CDR3-containing paired-end reads were obtained from each sample. First-strand cDNA synthesis was performed from all RNA using the Mint cDNA synthesis kit, with priming by a TRBC-specific oligonucleotide. Following uracil-DNA glycosylase treatment, all cDNA underwent a first 18-cycle PCR with the universal primers M1SS and BC2_uni_R. Per the authors' processing: For normalization, 1 million high-quality reads were randomly selected from each sample, with every read carrying a distinct molecular identifier. Instead of being binned into consensus sequences, reads that shared molecular identifiers were thrown out. MiTCR, with a Q25 quality threshold and the strictest error-elimination algorithm, was used for CDR3 identification, clonotype clustering and error correction. A nonparametric unseen species model with Euler transformation was used to estimate a lower bound on total TCR beta diversity. Using fastp trimming at Q25 and MiXCR clonotype assembly, TCRdb reanalyzed the public sequencing data and kept in-frame beta chains. A single entry per CDR3 protein holds the most common genes and DNA from its merged rows. TCRdb's processing, not the authors', yielded these V and J calls. For this sample the table gives hundreds of thousands of distinct CDR3 sequences, of which around 25% were detected only once. 8% to 10% of the sample is held by the ten biggest clonotypes.

Broad study findings and their caveats: Observed TCR beta diversity correlated strongly with the percentage of naive T cells measured by flow cytometry. Estimates of total diversity based on one million sequenced T cells were regarded as lower bounds and as underestimates. Bulk unsorted PBMC profiling prevented conclusive comparison of naive and antigen-experienced compartments. Because the CMV infection status of the donors was unknown, age-related changes in expanded clonotypes may potentially have been confounded. The long-lived group showed more naive CD4+ T cells, fewer expanded clones and increased TCR diversity than the aged group, suggesting age selection. Observed TCR beta diversity per million T cells fell roughly linearly with age, and a significant reduction was already apparent by age around 40.

These data also featured in a second study, about T cells of mothers and their children. The second study also describes: Nine systemically healthy Caucasian individuals served as donors, namely three mothers together with their six children. cDNA synthesis consumed the entire amount of extracted RNA, loaded at approximately 1.6 ug RNA in each 15 ul reaction. In the second PCR, sample barcodes and 2-4 random nucleotides were introduced via the M1S primer. Each mother yielded over 8.5 million TCR beta CDR3 reads and each child about 3 million reads. Thymic selection shapes the output of TCR recombination in a similar way in related and unrelated pairs, and inherited differences have a minor effect. Normalized repertoire overlap was always slightly but never significantly higher in related than unrelated mother-child pairs. No persistent microchimeric T cell clones were detected, at a sensitivity of roughly 99 clones per million clonotypes. To look for features that set related mother-child pairs apart from unrelated individuals, the researchers ran deep NGS to compare the TCR beta repertoires of mothers and children. The mean age was about 37 +/- 4 years for the mothers and approximately 11 +/- 4 years for the children. After adapters were ligated using NEBNext reagents, the libraries underwent 100+100 nt paired-end sequencing on an Illumina HiSeq 2000. Mother and child libraries were prepared a month apart and sequenced in separate runs to prevent cross-contamination. Each donor had between about 450,000 and 2,100,000 distinct TCR beta clonotypes identified. Naive TCR beta clonotypes were estimated from low-frequency clonotypes matched to each donor's FACS-determined naive share, without sorting.

Sequencing used blood. The rearrangement joined TRBV2 to TRBJ2-2; the D gene is unclear. This clonotype was sampled from a boy aged 10-17 years in good health. The CDR3 loop reads CASNIDTKNTGELFF. The nucleotide sequence is given as TGTGCCAGCAATATTGACACTAAAAACACCGGGGAGCTGTTTTTT.